Here is one T cell receptor beta chain with its context. What it recognizes is unknown. Assay used: immunoSEQ multiplex PCR; TCRdb lists only in-frame clones, some missing. The table includes under 50,000 clones, about four fifths detected once. The data originate from a study of T cell responses to AZD1222 COVID-19 vaccine. The V gene's germline CDR1 is GTSNPN and CDR2 SVGIG (reference sequence). CDR3 length: 15 residues. Trimming took 3 bases from V and 14 from J, leaving 23 bases between them. Findings and caveats of the study: Repertoires were obtained only post-peak T cell response. Two AZD1222 administrations were followed by greater Spike-specific TCR breadth and depth.

This TCR came from an adult who received the MenACWY meningococcal vaccine as a control. Sequenced here: peripheral blood, sampled 28 days after the second dose of the MenACWY control vaccine. The chain links TRBV30 to TRBJ1-6, with TRBD1 as a possible D gene (6 bases). CDR3 loop: CAWRTAGTQGTTLHF. In nucleotides, the CDR3 is TGTGCCTGGAGGACGGCGGGGACACAGGGTACCACCCTCCACTTT.